Following are 15 T cell receptor beta chains from one sample sequenced in a study of radiotherapy plus CTLA-4 blockade in lung cancer. Only in-frame clones appear in the TCRdb table, and some are missing; sequencing was by immunoSEQ multiplex PCR. The sample comprises 80,000 to 100,000 clones, 88% of which are singletons, and roughly 4.6% rests with the top ten. The specimen comprised peripheral blood, sampled from a patient treated with radiotherapy plus ipilimumab. All receptors derive from a human donor with non-small cell lung cancer that progressed on radiotherapy plus ipilimumab.

V is TRBV5-4 and J is TRBJ2-2; TRBD2 matches at 7 bases. J lost 2 bases, V lost 0 bases, and 10 bases had no gene match. The CDR3 is made up of 18 amino acids. Germline V gene lookup returns CDR1 SGHNT and CDR2 YYREEE (reference sequence). The CDR3 DNA follows: TGTGCCAGCAGCTTGGCGGGAGGTAGCTCTGTCAACACCGGGGAGCTGTTTTTT. Protein sequence: CASSLAGGSSVNTGELFF.

The chain joins TRBV12-5 to TRBJ2-1; 7 bases are a match to TRBD2. The CDR3 has 20 residues. Trimming removed 7 bases from V and 0 bases from J; junction bases left unmatched: 21. Germline V gene data show CDR1 as LGHNT and CDR2 as FRNRAP. The CDR3 coding sequence is TGTGCTAGTGTCTATTCACGGGGGGTAGCGGAACAAGTCTCCTACAATGAGCAGTTCTTC. Translating gives CASVYSRGVAEQVSYNEQFF.

There are a few counts of this clone. The V call is TRBV6-6, the J call TRBJ2-5, with D maybe TRBD1 (6 bases). From germline, CDR1 is MNHNY and CDR2 SVGAGI (reference sequence). This CDR3 comprises 13 residues. Trimming shortened V by 6 bases and J by 4 bases, and 12 bases separated the two germline ends. As DNA, the CDR3 is TGTGCCAGCAGGGACAGTGCCAGAGAGACCCAGTACTTC. It is translated as CASRDSARETQYF.

The chain joins TRBV6-1 to TRBJ1-3; 10 bases align to TRBD1. The V gene end was trimmed by 4 bases and the J gene end by 2 bases; junction bases not matched to a gene: 8. From germline, CDR1 is MNHNS and CDR2 SASEGT. The CDR3 consists of 17 residues. The CDR3 bases are TGTGCCAGCAGTGGTTTTGTAGGACAGGGGGCTGGAAACACCATATATTTT. Translating it yields CASSGFVGQGAGNTIYF.

The chain carries TRBV6-5 and TRBJ2-7; TRBD1 aligns across 7 bases. The CDR3 is 15 residues long. Unmatched junction bases numbered 5, after V lost 0 bases and J lost 3 bases. Germline V gene data show CDR1 as MNHEY and CDR2 as SVGAGI. The CDR3, as DNA: TGTGCCAGCAGTTACTCTAGGGACAGCCACTACGAGCAGTACTTC. Amino acid sequence: CASSYSRDSHYEQYF.

This clone was detected only once. CDR3 region: CASSYGQASYEQYF. Here the CDR3 DNA reads TGTGCCAGCAGTTATGGGCAGGCGTCCTACGAGCAGTACTTC. The J gene is TRBJ2-7, the V gene TRBV6-6; D ambiguous. V gave up 3 bases and J gave up 1 base, with 10 bases separating them. CDR1 MNHNY and CDR2 SVGAGI come from the germline V gene (reference sequence). The CDR3 sequence is 14 residues long.

J is TRBJ1-2 and V is TRBV18; D is unresolved. CDR3 length: 13 amino acids. CDR1 and CDR2 from the germline V gene are KGHSH and LQKENI. Trimming cost V 2 bases and J 5 bases, with 9 bases left between them. CDR3 in amino acids: CASSPNSDYGYTF. The CDR3 DNA follows: TGTGCCAGCTCACCAAACAGCGATTATGGCTACACCTTC.

This chain uses TRBV19 with TRBJ1-2; 7 nucleotides align to TRBD1. Germline V lookup: CDR1 LNHDA, CDR2 SQIVND (reference sequence). The CDR3 spans 18 residues. V lost 9 bases and J lost 3; bases outside the gene matches: 22. CDR3 in DNA: TGTGCCAGCAAGACTCCACAGGGGTCGCCTGGTGGTGACTATGGCTACACCTTC. Protein: CASKTPQGSPGGDYGYTF.

The chain combines TRBV5-1 with TRBJ1-2; no clear D gene. The CDR3 is 15 residues long. V shed 0 bases and J shed 6 bases, with 15 bases lying between them. CDR1 is SGHRS and CDR2 is YFSETQ in the germline V gene. The DNA for the CDR3 is TGCGCCAGCAGCTTGGGTCCAGTGGGAATTAATGGCTACACCTTC. Encoded protein: CASSLGPVGINGYTF.

The chain links TRBV9 to TRBJ2-1; D remains ambiguous. This CDR3 is built from 13 residues. Germline CDR1 and CDR2: SGDLS and YYNGEE. The V gene lost 4 bases and the J gene lost 5 bases, with 10 bases spanning the gap. CDR3 bases: TGTGCCAGCAGCCCCACCTTGAACAATGAGCAGTTCTTC. It yields the protein CASSPTLNNEQFF.

The chain couples TRBV15 to TRBJ1-4; 9 bases match TRBD1. The CDR3 sequence is 16 residues long. Germline V gives CDR1 LNHNV, CDR2 YYDKDF (reference sequence). V shed 0 bases, J shed 8 bases, and the junction held 7 bases outside the gene matches. The CDR3 loop is CATSRETGGGREKLFF. For the CDR3, the DNA is TGTGCCACCAGCAGAGAAACAGGGGGCGGGCGGGAAAAACTGTTTTTT. Drawing the rest from reference TRBV15 and TRBJ1-4, the complete variable domain is DAMVIQNPRYQVTQFGKPVTLSCSQTLNHNVMYWYQQKSSQAPKLLFHYYDKDFNNEADTPDNFQSRRPNTSFCFLDIRSPGLGDTAMYLCATSRETGGGREKLFFGSGTQLSVL.

V is TRBV2 and J is TRBJ2-7; D may be TRBD1 (5 bases). The CDR3 is 11 residues long. Germline V lookup: CDR1 SNHLY, CDR2 FYNNEI. The germline V and J ends were trimmed by 7 bases and 6 bases, with 10 bases remaining between them. The CDR3 here is CASTRRGEQYF. The CDR3 nucleotides are TGTGCCAGCACTAGAAGGGGCGAGCAGTACTTC.

This rearrangement joins TRBV29-1 to TRBJ2-1; possible D gene TRBD2, 5 bases. The length of the CDR3 is 14 residues. Germline V gene sequence: CDR1 SQVTM, CDR2 ANQGSEA. V shed 5 bases and J shed 7 bases, with 18 bases lying between them. CDR3 protein: CSVPRAVKPNEQFF. In DNA form, the CDR3 reads TGCAGCGTTCCGAGGGCCGTTAAGCCTAATGAGCAGTTCTTC.

The V gene is TRBV5-1, the J gene TRBJ2-2, with a possible D match to TRBD2 (6 bases). Germline CDR1 is SGHRS and CDR2 is YFSETQ. V lost 3 bases, J lost 5 bases, and 14 bases lay in between. CDR3 length: 15 residues. This CDR3 reads CASSSAGLETGELFF. Here the CDR3 DNA reads TGCGCCAGCAGCTCTGCGGGATTAGAGACCGGGGAGCTGTTTTTT.

This chain links TRBV7-9 with TRBJ2-1; 9 bases align to TRBD2. V lost 6 bases to trimming and J lost 5 bases; unmatched junction nucleotides: 8. Germline-derived CDR1 and CDR2 are SEHNR and FQNEAQ (reference sequence). The CDR3 is 15 amino acids. The CDR3 region is CASRDPASGNNEQFF. The CDR3, as DNA: TGTGCCAGCAGGGACCCGGCTAGCGGGAACAATGAGCAGTTCTTC.